This T cell receptor (beta chain) was retrieved from a study of blood T cell repertoires in COVID-19. Whole-study context: Acute and convalescent COVID-19 samples came from the United States, Italy and Spain.

The assay was immunoSEQ multiplex PCR, and TCRdb's table has in-frame clones only and misses some. The table has about 160,000 clones, roughly 81% seen once. Germline V lookup: CDR1 GTSNPN, CDR2 SVGIG (reference sequence). The CDR3 is 13 amino acids. Trimming pared 2 bases from V and 8 bases from J, leaving 13 bases between. The TCR comes from a man in his forties with acute or convalescent COVID-19. Specimen: peripheral blood. The chain couples TRBV30 to TRBJ1-5, with D possibly being TRBD1 (5 bases). The CDR3 DNA is TGTGCCTGGAGTCGGGCAGGGAGGGAGCCCCAGCATTTT. This translates into CAWSRAGREPQHF.